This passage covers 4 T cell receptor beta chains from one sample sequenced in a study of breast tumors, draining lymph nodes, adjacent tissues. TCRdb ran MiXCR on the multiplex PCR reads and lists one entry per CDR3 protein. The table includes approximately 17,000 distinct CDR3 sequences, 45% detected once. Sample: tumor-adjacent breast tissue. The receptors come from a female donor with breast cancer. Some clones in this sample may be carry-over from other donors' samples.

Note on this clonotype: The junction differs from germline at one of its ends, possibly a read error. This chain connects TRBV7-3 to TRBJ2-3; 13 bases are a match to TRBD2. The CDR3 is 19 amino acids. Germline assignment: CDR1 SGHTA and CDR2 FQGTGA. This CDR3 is CASSLVPQLAGGIPDTHYF. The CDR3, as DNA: TGTGCCAGCAGCTTAGTGCCCCAACTAGCGGGAGGGATCCCAGATACGCACTATTTT.

The CDR3 DNA follows: TGTGCCAGCATCCGGGACAGGGGTAACGAAAAACTGTTTTTT. This codes for CASIRDRGNEKLFF. The chain employs TRBV6-1 and TRBJ1-4, with TRBD1 identical over 10 bases. This CDR3 comprises 14 residues. Trimming cost V 7 bases and J 8 bases; bases outside gene matches: 7. Germline V gene sequence: CDR1 MNHNS, CDR2 SASEGT.

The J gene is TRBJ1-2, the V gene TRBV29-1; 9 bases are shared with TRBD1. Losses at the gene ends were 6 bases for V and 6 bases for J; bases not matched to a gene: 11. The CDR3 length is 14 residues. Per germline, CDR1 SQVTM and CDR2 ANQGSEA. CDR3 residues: CSVTPGQGLHGYTF. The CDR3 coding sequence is TGCAGCGTAACACCGGGACAGGGACTCCATGGCTACACCTTC.

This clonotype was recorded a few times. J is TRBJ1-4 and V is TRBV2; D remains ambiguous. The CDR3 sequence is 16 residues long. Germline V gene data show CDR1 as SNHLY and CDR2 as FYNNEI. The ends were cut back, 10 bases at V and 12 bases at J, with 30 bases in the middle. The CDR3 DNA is TGTGCCACTACAACATGGGATCGGGCCCGACCTCAAGAACTGTTTTTT. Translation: CATTTWDRARPQELFF.